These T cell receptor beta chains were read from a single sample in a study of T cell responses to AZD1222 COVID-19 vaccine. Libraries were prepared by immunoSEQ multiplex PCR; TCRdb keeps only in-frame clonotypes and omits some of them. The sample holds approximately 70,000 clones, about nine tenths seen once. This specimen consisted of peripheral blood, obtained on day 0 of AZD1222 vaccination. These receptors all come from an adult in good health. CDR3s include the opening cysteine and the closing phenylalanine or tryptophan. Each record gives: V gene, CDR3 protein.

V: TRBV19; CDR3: CASSIALTGDYGYTF
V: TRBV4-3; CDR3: CASSQDVYDNEQFF
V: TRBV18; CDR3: CASSPRSLTGHDTGELFF
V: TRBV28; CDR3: CASTRGPGANVLTF
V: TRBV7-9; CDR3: CASSLGDGYTF
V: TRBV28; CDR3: CASRGSTDTQYF
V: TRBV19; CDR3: CASSGQPWSNQPQHF
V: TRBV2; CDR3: CASSLRARGYTF
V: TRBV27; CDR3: CASSSRLAGGNRADTQYF
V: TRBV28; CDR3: CASRPGVYHNSPLHF
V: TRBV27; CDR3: CASSRGSNQPQHF
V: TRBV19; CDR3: CASSPQGLAGGSRVKNIQYF
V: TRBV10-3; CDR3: CAISGREGTPQYF
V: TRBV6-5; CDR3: CASSTTGKNTEAFF
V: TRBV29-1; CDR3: CSVDRGGGSYEQYF
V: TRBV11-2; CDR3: CASSSRTSGRSETQYF
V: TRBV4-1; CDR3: CASSQDGRENYGYTF
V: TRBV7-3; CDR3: CASSSPTGPRGEQYF
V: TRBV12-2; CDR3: CASRFPVSGKGTWSNTGELFF
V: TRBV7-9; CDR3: CASTKWGTDTQYF
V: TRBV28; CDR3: CASSLRGGSGEQFF
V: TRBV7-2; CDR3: CASSSSLGGEQYF
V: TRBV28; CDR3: CASSLGAAGYTF
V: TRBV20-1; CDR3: CSASEDSHSEQYF
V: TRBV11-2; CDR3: CASSLGRGGGAFF
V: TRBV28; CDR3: CASTLEAGSSYEQYF
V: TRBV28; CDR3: CASSWGQNLNSPLHF
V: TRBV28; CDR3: CASSLVGLASNTGELFF
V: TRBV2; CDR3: CASKEIDNEQFF
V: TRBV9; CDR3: CASSKQENEKLFF
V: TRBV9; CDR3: CASSVEGRAGELFF